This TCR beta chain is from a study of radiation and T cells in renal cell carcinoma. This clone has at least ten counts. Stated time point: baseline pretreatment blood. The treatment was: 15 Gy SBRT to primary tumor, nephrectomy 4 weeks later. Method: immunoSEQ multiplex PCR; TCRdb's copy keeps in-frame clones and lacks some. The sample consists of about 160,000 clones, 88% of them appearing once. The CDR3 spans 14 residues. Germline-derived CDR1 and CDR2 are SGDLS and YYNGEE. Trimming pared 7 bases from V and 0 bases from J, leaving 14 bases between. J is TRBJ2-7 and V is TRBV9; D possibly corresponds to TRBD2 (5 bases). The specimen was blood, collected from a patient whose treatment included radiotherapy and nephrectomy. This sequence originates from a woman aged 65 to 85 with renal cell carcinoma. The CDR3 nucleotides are TGTGCCAGCGGAAAGACGGGAACCTCCTACGAGCAGTACTTC. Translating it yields CASGKTGTSYEQYF. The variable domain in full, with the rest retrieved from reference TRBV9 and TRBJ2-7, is DSGVTQTPKHLITATGQRVTLRCSPRSGDLSVYWYQQSLDQGLQFLIQYYNGEERAKGNILERFSAQQFPDLHSELNLSSLELGDSALYFCASGKTGTSYEQYFGPGTRLTVT.